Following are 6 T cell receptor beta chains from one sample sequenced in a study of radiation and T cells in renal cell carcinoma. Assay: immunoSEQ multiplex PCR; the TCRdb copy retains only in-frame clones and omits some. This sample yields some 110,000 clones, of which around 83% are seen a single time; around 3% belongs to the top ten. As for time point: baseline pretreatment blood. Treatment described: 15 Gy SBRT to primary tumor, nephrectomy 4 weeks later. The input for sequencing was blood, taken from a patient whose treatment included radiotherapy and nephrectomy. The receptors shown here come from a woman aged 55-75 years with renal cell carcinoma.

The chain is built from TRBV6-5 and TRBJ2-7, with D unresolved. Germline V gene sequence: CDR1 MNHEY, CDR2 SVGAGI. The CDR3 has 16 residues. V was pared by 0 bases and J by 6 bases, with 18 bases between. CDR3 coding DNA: TGTGCCAGCAGTTACTCGATCCCCCCGCCGACGGGCGAGCAGTACTTC. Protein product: CASSYSIPPPTGEQYF.

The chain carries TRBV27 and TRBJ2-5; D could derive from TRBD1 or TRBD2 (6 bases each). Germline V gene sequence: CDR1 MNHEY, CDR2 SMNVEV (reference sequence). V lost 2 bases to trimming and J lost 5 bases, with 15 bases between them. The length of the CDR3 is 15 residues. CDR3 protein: CASSLKGGGWETQYF. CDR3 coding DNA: TGTGCCAGCAGTTTAAAGGGGGGCGGATGGGAGACCCAGTACTTC.

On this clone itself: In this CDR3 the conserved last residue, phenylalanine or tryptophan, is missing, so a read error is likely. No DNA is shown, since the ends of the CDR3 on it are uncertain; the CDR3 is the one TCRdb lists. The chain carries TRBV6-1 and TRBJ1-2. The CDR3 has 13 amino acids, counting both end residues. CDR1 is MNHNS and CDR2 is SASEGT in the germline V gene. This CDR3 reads CASSEAGRGLRAA.

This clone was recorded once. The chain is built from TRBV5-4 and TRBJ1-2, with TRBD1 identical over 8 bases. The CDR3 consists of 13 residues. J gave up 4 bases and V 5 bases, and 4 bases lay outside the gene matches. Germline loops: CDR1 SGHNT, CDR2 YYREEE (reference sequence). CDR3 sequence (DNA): TGTGCCAGCAGTCCAACAGGGGGCTATGGCTACACCTTC. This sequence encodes CASSPTGGYGYTF.

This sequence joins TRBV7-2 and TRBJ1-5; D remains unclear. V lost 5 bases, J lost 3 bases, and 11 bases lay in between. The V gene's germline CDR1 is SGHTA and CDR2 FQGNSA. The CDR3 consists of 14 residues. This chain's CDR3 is CASSQESFNQPQHF. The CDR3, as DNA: TGTGCCAGCAGCCAGGAAAGCTTCAATCAGCCCCAGCATTTT.

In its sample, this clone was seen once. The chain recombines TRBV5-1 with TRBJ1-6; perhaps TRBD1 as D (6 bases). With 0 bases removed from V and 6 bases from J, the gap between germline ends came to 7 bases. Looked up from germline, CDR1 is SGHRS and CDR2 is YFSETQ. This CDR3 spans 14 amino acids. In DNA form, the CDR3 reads TGCGCCAGCAGCTTGGGAGGGGGTAATTCACCCCTCCACTTT. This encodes CASSLGGGNSPLHF.